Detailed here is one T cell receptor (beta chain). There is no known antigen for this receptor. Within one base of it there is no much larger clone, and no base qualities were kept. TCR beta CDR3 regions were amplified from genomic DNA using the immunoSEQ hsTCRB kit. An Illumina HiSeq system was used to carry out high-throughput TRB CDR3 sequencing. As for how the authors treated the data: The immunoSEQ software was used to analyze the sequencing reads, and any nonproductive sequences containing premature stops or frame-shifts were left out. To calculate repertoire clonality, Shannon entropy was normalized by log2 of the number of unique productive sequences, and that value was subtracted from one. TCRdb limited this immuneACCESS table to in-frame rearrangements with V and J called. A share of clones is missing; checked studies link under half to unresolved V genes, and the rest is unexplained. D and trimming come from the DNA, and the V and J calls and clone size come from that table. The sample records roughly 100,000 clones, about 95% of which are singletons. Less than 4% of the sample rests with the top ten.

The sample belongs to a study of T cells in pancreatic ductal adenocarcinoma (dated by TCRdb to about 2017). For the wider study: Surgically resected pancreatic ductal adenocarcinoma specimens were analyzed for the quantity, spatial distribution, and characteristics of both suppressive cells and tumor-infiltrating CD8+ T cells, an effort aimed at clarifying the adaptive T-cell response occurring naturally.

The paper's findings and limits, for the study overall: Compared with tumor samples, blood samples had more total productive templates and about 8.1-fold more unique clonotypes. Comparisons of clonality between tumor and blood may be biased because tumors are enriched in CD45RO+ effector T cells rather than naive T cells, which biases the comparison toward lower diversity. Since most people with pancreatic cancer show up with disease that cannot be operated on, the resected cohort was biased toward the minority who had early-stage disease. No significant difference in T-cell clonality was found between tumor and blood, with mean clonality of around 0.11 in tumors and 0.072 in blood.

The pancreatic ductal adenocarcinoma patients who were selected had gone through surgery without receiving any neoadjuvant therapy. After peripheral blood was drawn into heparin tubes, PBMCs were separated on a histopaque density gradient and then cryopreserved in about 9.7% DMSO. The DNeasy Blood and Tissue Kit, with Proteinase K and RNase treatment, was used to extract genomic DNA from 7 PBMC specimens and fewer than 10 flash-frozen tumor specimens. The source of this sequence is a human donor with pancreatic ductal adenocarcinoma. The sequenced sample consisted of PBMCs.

The sequence in DNA is TGTGCCAGCGAAGGGAGGGACTTCTCCTACGAGCAGTACTTC. Translated, this is CASEGRDFSYEQYF. The sequence is built from TRBV6-1 and TRBJ2-7; 7 bases in the middle match TRBD2. The CDR3 starts with the cysteine, ends with the phenylalanine, and has 14 residues. Left in the record is the CDR3 DNA by itself, 42 bases read in frame from the first base. Based on the germline V gene, the CDR1 and CDR2 sequences are MNHNS and SASEGT. Relative to germline, V is missing 8 bases and J is missing 0 bases, with 7 bases of the junction outside any gene match.